The clone carrying this T cell receptor (beta chain) was seen a few times. Its antigen remains unidentified. The source of the sample is a study of cytomegalovirus exposure and HLA in healthy donors. Findings and caveats of the study: Indistinguishable V segments, including TRBV6-2 and TRBV6-3, were excluded.

The primer mix had 60 Vbeta and 13 Jbeta primers. Assay: immunoSEQ multiplex PCR; the TCRdb copy retains only in-frame clones and omits some. The repertoire holds 130,000 or so clones, with over 75% as singletons. The ends lost 2 bases at V and 8 bases at J; junction bases unmatched: 3. This CDR3 contains 13 residues. The germline CDR1 and CDR2 sequences are LNHNV and YYDKDF (reference sequence). Though nominally healthy at sampling, donors likely had unrecorded immune exposures. The V and J genes are TRBV15 and TRBJ1-2, with 9 nucleotides matching TRBD1. Sequencing was performed on PBMCs. The TCR originated in a woman in her late teens or twenties in good health and CMV-seronegative. The CDR3 is CATSRLGQGGYTF. Here the CDR3 DNA reads TGTGCCACCAGCAGATTGGGACAGGGCGGCTACACCTTC.